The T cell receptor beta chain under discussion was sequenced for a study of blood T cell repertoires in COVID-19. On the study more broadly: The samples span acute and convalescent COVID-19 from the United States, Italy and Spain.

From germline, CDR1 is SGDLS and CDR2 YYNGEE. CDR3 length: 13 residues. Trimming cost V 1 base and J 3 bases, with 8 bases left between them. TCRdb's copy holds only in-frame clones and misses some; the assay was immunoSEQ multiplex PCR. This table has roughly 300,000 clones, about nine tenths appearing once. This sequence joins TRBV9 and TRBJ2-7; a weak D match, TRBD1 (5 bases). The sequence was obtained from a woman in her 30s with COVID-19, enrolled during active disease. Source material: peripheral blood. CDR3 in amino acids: CASSVKGDYEQYF. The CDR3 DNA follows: TGTGCCAGCAGCGTAAAAGGGGACTACGAGCAGTACTTC.